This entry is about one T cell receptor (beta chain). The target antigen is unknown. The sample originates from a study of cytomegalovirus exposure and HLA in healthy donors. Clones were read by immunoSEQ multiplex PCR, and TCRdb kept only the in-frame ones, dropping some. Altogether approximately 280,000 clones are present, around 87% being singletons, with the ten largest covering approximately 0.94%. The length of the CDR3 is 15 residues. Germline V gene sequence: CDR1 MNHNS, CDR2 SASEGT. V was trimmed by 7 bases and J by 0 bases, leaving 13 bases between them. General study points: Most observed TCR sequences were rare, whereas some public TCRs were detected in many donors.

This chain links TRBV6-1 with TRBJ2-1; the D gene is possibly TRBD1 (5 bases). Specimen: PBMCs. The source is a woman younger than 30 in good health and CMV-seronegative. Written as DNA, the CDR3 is TGTGCCAGCAAAAAGGTGGGGCGCTCCTACAATGAGCAGTTCTTC. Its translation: CASKKVGRSYNEQFF.